This record covers a single T cell receptor beta chain. V lost 1 base to trimming and J lost 5 bases, with 9 bases between them. The CDR3 totals 14 residues. From germline, CDR1 is MNHEY and CDR2 SMNVEV (reference sequence). This entry comes from a study of blood T cell repertoires in COVID-19. Across the whole study: The United States, Italy and Spain were the sources of the acute and convalescent COVID-19 samples.

Only in-frame clones appear in the TCRdb table, and some are missing; sequencing was by immunoSEQ multiplex PCR. The sample yields fewer than 200,000 clones, approximately 80% seen once. This clonotype was obtained from a woman at least 80 years old with acute or convalescent COVID-19. The chain recombines TRBV27 with TRBJ2-1, with unresolved D. Material for sequencing was peripheral blood. In DNA form, the CDR3 reads TGTGCCAGCAGTTTATGGCGCCAGGACAATGAGCAGTTCTTC. The encoded protein is CASSLWRQDNEQFF.